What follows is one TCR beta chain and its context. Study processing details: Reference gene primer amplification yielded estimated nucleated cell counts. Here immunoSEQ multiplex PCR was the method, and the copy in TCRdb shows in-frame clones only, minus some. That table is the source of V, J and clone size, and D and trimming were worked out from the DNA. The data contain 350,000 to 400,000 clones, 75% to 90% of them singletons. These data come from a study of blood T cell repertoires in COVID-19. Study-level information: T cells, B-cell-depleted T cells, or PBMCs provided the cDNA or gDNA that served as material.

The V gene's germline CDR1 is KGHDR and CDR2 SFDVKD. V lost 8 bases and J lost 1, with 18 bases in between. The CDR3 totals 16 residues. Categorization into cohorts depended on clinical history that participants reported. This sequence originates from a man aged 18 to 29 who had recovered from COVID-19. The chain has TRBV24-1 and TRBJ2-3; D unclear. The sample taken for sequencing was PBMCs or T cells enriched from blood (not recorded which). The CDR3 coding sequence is TGTGCCACCACCGGATCACCTGAGGCGGGCACAGATACGCAGTATTTT. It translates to CATTGSPEAGTDTQYF.